The entry that follows covers one T cell receptor (beta chain) sequence. This sample was included in a study of blood T cell repertoires in COVID-19. Germline CDR1 is SGDLS and CDR2 is YYNGEE. Trimming cost V 0 bases and J 0 bases, with 7 bases left between them. This CDR3 has 15 residues. The table came from immunoSEQ multiplex PCR; TCRdb's copy has only in-frame clones and leaves some out. The table records around 150,000 clones, around nine tenths of them present only once. The rearrangement joins TRBV9 to TRBJ2-1; D is undetermined. This TCR was sampled from a woman between 65 and 79 years old with COVID-19, enrolled during active disease. The sequenced sample consisted of peripheral blood. The CDR3 loop is CASSVGLSSYNEQFF. The CDR3 nucleotides read TGTGCCAGCAGCGTAGGCCTGAGCTCCTACAATGAGCAGTTCTTC.